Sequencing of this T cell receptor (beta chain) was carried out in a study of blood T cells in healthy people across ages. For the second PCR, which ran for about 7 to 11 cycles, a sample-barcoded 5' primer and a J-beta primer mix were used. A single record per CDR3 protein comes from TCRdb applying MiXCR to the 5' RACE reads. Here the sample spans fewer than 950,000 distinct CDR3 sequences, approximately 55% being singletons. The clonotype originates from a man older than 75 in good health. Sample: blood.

CDR3 nucleotide sequence: TGCAGCGTTAGTGGGGGGGCGGTGAGCTCCTACGAGCAGTACTTC. Protein product: CSVSGGAVSSYEQYF. V gene TRBV20-1 combines with J gene TRBJ2-7, with D tentatively TRBD2 (7 bases). The length of the CDR3 is 15 residues. The germline V gene encodes CDR1 DFQATT and CDR2 SNEGSKA (reference sequence).